The entry below describes one T cell receptor beta chain. Its cognate antigen is unknown. This entry is derived from a study of cytomegalovirus exposure and HLA in healthy donors. Overall study findings and caveats: In a later analysis, common viral pathogens appeared linked to several of the most significant clusters. The sole available immune exposure information was CMV serostatus. In an earlier analysis, in some 500 donors, most V segments appeared productive either ~87% or ~30% of the time.

The CDR3 totals 13 residues. CDR1 and CDR2 (germline): SGHRS, YFSETQ. V gave up 4 bases and J gave up 6 bases, with 14 bases separating them. In the PCR, 60 Vbeta and 13 Jbeta primers were used. Libraries were prepared by immunoSEQ multiplex PCR; TCRdb keeps only in-frame clonotypes and omits some of them. This sample carries about 190,000 clones, roughly 87% of them seen once, and the ten largest clones take approximately 0.98%. This TCR was recovered from a boy between 2 and 10 years old in good health and CMV-seronegative. This chain connects TRBV5-1 to TRBJ2-7; maybe TRBD2 (5 bases). Sequencing was carried out using PBMCs. The CDR3 nucleotides read TGCGCCAGCAGCCCGGACTCCCCCCCCGAGCAGTACTTC. This gives the protein CASSPDSPPEQYF.